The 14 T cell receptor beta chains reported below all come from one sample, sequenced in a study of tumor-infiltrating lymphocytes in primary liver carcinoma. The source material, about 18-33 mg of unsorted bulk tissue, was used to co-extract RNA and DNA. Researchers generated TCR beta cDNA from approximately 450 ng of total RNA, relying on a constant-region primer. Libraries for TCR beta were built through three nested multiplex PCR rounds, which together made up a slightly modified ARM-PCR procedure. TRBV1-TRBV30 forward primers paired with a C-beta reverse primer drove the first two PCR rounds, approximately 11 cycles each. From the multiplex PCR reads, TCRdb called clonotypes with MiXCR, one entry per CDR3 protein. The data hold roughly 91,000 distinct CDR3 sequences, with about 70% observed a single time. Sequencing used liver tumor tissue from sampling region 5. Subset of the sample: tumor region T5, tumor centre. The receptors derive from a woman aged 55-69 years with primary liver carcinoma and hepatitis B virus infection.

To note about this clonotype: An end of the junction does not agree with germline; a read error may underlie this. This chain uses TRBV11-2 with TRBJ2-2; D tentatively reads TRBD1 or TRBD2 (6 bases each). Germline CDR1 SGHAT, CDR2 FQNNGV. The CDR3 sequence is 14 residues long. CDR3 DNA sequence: TGTGCCAGCAACTTAGAAAGGGGGTCCGGGGGGCTGTTTTTT. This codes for CASNLERGSGGLFF.

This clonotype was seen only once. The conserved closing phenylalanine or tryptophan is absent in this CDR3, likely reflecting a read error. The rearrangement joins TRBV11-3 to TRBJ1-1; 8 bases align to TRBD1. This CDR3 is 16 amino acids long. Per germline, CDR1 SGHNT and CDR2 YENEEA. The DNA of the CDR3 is TGTGCCAGTAGCTACTTAGCTGGACAGGGTGGGACTGAAGCTTTCCTT. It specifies CASSYLAGQGGTEAFL.

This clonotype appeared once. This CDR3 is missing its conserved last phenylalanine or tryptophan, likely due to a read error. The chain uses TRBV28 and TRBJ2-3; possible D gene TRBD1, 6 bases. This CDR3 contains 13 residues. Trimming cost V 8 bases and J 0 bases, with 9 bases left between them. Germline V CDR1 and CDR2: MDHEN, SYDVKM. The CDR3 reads CASDGGSTDTQYI. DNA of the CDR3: TGTGCCAGCGATGGGGGCAGCACAGATACGCAGTATATT.

CDR3 nucleotide sequence: TGCGCCAGCAGCTTGGGGACAGGGGGCGTTCAGCCCCAGCATTTT. This codes for CASSLGTGGVQPQHF. The rearrangement links TRBV5-1 to TRBJ1-5; 11 nucleotides align to TRBD1. Germline CDR1 reads SGHRS; CDR2 reads YFSETQ. The CDR3 spans 15 residues. After removal of 0 bases from V and 6 bases from J, the junction contained 2 bases not matched to a gene.

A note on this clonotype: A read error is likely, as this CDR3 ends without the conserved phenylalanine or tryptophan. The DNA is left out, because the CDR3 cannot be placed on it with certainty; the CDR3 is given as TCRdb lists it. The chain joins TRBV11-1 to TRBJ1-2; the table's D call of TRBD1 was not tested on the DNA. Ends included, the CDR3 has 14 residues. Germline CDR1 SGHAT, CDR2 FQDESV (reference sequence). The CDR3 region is CTSSLMDSIYGCTI.

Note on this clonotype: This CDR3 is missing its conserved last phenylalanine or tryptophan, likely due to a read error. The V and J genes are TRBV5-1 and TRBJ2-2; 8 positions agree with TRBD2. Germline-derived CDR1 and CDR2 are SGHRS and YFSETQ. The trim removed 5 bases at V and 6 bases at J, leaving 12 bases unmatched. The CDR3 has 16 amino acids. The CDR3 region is CASSFRAGVGPGELFY. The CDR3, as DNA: TGCGCCAGCAGTTTTAGAGCGGGAGTCGGTCCCGGGGAGCTGTTTTAT.

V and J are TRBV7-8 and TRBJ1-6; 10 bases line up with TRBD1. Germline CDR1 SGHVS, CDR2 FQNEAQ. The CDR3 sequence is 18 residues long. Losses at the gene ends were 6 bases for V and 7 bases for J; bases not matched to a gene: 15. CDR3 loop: CASSSGTGDAFRNSPLHF. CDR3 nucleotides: TGTGCCAGCAGTTCCGGGACAGGGGATGCCTTCAGGAATTCACCCCTCCACTTT.

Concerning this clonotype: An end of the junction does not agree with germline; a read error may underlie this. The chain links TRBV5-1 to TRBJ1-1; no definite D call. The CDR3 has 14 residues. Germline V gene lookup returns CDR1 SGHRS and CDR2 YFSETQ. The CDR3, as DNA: TGCGCCAGCGGCTTGGGTCCGGGGTGGACTGAAGCTTTCTTT. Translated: CASGLGPGWTEAFF. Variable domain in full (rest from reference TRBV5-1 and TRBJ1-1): KAGVTQTPRYLIKTRGQQVTLSCSPISGHRSVSWYQQTPGQGLQFLFEYFSETQRNKGNFPGRFSGRQFSNSRSEMNVSTLELGDSALYLCASGLGPGWTEAFFGQGTRLTVV.

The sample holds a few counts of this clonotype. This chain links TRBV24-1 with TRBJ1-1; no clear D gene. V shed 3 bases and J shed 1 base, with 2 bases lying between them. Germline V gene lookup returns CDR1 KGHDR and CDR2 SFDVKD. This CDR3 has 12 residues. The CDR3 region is CATSDRNTEAFF. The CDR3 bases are TGTGCCACCAGTGATAGGAACACTGAAGCTTTCTTT.

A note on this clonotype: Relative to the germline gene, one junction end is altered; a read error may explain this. This chain's CDR3 is CANSPRTGADTQYF. CDR3 nucleotides: TGTGCCAACAGCCCCCGGACAGGGGCAGATACGCAGTATTTT. The rearrangement joins TRBV13 to TRBJ2-3; 9 bases match TRBD1. Germline V lookup: CDR1 PRHDT, CDR2 FYEKMQ (reference sequence). The CDR3 loop spans 14 amino acids.

DNA of the CDR3: TGTGGCGGCAGCTTAGAGGCTGGGGAGAACAATGAGCAGTTCTTC. Its translation is CGGSLEAGENNEQFF. The V gene is TRBV11-2, the J gene TRBJ2-1; tentatively, D is TRBD2 (5 bases). CDR1 and CDR2 (germline): SGHAT, FQNNGV. This CDR3 region has 15 residues.

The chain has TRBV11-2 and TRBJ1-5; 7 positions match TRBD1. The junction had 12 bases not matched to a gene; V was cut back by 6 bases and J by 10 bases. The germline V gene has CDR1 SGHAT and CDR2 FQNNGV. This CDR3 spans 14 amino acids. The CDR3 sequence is CASRLGQGGDPQHF. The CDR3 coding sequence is TGTGCCAGCAGATTGGGGCAGGGGGGGGATCCCCAGCATTTT. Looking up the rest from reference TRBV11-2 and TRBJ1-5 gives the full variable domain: EAGVAQSPRYKIIEKRQSVAFWCNPISGHATLYWYQQILGQGPKLLIQFQNNGVVDDSQLPKDRFSAERLKGVDSTLKIQPAKLEDSAVYLCASRLGQGGDPQHFGDGTRLSIL.

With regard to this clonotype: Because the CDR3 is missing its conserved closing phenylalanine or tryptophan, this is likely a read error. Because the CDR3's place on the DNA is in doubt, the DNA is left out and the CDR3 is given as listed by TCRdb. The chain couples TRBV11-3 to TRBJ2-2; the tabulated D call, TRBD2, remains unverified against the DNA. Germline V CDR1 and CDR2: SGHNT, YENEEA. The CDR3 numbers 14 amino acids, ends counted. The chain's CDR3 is CASRGTRAIGELVS.

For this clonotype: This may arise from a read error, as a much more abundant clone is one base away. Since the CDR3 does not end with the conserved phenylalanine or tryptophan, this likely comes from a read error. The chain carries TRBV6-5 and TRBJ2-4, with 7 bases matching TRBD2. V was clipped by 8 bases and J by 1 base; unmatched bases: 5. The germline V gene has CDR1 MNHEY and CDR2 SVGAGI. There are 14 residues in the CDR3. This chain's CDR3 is CASRVGRAKNIQYL. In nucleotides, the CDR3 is TGTGCCAGCCGGGTCGGGAGGGCCAAAAACATTCAGTACCTC.